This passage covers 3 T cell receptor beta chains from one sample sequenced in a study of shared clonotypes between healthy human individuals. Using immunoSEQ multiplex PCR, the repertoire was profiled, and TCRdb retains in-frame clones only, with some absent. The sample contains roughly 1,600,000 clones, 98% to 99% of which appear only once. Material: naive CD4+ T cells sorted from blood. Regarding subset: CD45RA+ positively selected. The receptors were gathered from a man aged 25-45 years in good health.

This chain's CDR3 is CASSPAGGQPQHF. CDR3 in DNA: TGCGCCAGCAGCCCGGCGGGGGGGCAGCCCCAGCATTTT. The chain links TRBV5-1 to TRBJ1-5, with D possibly TRBD1 on 5 matching bases. V was shortened by 4 bases and J by 7 bases, with 12 bases between the two germline ends. CDR1 SGHRS and CDR2 YFSETQ come from the germline V gene. The CDR3 runs to 13 residues.

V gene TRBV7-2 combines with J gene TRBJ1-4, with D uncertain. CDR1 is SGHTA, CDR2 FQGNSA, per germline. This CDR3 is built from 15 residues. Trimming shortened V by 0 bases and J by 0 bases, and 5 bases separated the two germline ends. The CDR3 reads CASSLARATNEKLFF. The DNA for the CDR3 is TGTGCCAGCAGCTTAGCCCGTGCAACTAATGAAAAACTGTTTTTT.

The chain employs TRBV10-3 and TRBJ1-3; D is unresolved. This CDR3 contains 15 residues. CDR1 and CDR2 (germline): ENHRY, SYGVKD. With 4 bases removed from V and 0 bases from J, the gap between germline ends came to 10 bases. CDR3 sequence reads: CAISGGASSGNTIYF. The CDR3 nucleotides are TGTGCCATCAGTGGCGGAGCGAGCTCTGGAAACACCATATATTTT.